This T cell receptor (beta chain) appears in the sequencing data of a study of blood T cell repertoires in COVID-19. Study details: Specimens from acute and convalescent COVID-19 originated in the United States, Italy and Spain.

This clone was picked up a small number of times. Germline CDR1 and CDR2: SGHNT and YENEEA. There are 15 residues in the CDR3. The V and J ends lost 5 bases and 7 bases respectively, with 17 bases between them. Source study methods: For nucleated cells, counts were estimated from reference gene primer amplification. Assay: immunoSEQ multiplex PCR; the TCRdb copy retains only in-frame clones and omits some. V and J calls and clone size are those listed in that table; D and trimming were worked out from the DNA. The table records 150,000 to 200,000 clones, 81% of them present only once. The chain carries TRBV11-3 and TRBJ2-2, with D perhaps matching TRBD1 (6 bases). The sequenced material came from peripheral blood. This TCR was recovered from a human donor in a cohort sampled during active COVID-19. CDR3 amino acids: CASSPRSGADGELFF. The CDR3 bases are TGTGCCAGCAGCCCACGGTCAGGGGCGGACGGGGAGCTGTTTTTT.